The T cell receptor beta chain described here comes from a study of blood T cells in healthy people across ages. At the level of the study: With template switching, about one barcoded beta molecule was captured per two T cells.

The CDR3 length is 16 residues. The V gene's germline CDR1 is SGHTA and CDR2 FQGTGA. V was pared by 1 base and J by 0 bases, with 2 bases of the junction left unmatched. For the second PCR, which ran for about 6 to 11 cycles, a sample-barcoded 5' primer and a J-beta primer mix were used. Every sample returned 2.5 million or more CDR3-containing paired-end reads. TCRdb analysed the 5' RACE reads with MiXCR anew, one entry per CDR3 protein. Of 890,000 or so distinct CDR3 sequences listed, 60% to 80% are singletons. The source material was blood. The TCR originated in a man aged 25-45 years in good health. This rearrangement joins TRBV7-3 to TRBJ2-2; 7 bases map to TRBD2. The CDR3 loop reads CASSLRAGTNTGELFF. CDR3 coding DNA: TGTGCCAGCAGCTTAAGAGCGGGAACGAACACCGGGGAGCTGTTTTTT.